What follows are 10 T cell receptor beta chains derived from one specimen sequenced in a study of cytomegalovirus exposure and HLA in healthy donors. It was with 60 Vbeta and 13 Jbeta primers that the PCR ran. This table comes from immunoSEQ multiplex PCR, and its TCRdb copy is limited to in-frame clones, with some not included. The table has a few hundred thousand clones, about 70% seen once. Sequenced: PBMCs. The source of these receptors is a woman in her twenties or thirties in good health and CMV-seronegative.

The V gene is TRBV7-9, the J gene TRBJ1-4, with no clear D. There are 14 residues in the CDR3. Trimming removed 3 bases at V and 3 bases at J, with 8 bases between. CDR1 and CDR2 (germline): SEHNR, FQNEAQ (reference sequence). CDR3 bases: TGTGCCAGCAGCTTTCTCGGGGCTAATGAAAAACTGTTTTTT. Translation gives CASSFLGANEKLFF.

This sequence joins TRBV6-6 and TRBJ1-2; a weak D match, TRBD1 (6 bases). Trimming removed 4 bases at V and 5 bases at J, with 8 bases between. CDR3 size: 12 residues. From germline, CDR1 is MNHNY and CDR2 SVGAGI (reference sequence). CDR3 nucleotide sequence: TGTGCCAGCAGTTCAGGGGTATATGGCTACACCTTC. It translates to CASSSGVYGYTF.

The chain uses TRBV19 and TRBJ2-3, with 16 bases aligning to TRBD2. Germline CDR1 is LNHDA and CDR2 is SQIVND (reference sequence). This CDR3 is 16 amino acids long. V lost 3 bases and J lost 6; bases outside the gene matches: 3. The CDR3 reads CASSMGLAGGSDTQYF. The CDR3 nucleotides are TGTGCCAGTAGTATGGGACTAGCGGGAGGGTCGGATACGCAGTATTTT.

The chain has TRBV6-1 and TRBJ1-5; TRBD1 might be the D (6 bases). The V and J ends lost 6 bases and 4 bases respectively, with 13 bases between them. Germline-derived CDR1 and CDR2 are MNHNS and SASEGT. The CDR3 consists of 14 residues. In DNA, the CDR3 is TGTGCCAGCAGATCAGGACAGATTAATCAGCCCCAGCATTTT. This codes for CASRSGQINQPQHF.

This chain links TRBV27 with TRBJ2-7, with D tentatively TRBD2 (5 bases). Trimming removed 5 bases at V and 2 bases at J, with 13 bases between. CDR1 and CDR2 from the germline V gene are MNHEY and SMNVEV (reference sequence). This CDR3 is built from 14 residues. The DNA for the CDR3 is TGTGCCAGCAGTCTACGGAGAGGGACCTACGAGCAGTACTTC. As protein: CASSLRRGTYEQYF.

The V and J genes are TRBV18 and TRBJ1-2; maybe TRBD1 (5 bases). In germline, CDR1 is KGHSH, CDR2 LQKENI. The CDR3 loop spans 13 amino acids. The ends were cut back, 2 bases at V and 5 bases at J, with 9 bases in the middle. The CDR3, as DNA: TGTGCCAGCTCACCATCGACAGTTTATGGCTACACCTTC. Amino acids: CASSPSTVYGYTF.

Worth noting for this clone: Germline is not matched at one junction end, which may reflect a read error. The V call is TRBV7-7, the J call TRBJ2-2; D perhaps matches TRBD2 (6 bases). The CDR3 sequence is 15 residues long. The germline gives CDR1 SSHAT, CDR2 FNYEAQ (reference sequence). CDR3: CASSLGSGDTGELFF. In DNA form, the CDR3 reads TGTGCTAGCAGCTTAGGTTCGGGGGACACCGGGGAGCTGTTTTTT.

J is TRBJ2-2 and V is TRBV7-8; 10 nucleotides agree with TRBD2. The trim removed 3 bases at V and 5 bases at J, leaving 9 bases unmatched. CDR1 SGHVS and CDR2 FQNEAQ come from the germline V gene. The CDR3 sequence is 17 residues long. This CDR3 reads CASSLLPSGSRTGELFF. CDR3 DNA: TGTGCCAGCAGCTTGCTTCCTAGCGGGAGTCGTACCGGGGAGCTGTTTTTT.

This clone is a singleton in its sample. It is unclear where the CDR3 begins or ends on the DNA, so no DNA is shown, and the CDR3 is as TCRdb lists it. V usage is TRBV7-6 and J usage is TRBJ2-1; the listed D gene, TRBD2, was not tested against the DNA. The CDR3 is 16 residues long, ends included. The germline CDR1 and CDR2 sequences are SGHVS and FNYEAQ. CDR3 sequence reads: CASSPVGAGAYNERFF.

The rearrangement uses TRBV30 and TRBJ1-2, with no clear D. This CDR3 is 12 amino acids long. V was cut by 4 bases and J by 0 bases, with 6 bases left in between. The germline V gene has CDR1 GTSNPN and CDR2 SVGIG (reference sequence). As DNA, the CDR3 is TGTGCCTGGACCACTACTAACTATGGCTACACCTTC. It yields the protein CAWTTTNYGYTF.